This T cell receptor beta chain derives from a study of blood T cell repertoires in COVID-19. Clones were read by immunoSEQ multiplex PCR, and TCRdb kept only the in-frame ones, dropping some. The sample has around 100,000 clones, approximately 84% seen once. A few counts support this clone. The CDR3 consists of 12 residues. CDR1 and CDR2 (germline): SGHAT, FQDESV (reference sequence). V was pared by 4 bases and J by 9 bases, with 10 bases between. The specimen was peripheral blood. This sequence was found in a man in his forties with acute or convalescent COVID-19. The chain combines TRBV11-1 with TRBJ2-1; tentative D call: TRBD2 (5 bases). Here the CDR3 DNA reads TGTGCCAGCAGCTATACCGGGGTTGAGCAGTTCTTC. Its translation is CASSYTGVEQFF.